A single sample is the source of the 24 T cell receptor beta chains below, sequenced in a study of Ad26.COV2.S vaccination and SARS-CoV-2 variants. Noted treatment: roughly 19 received Ad26.COV2.S at low or high dose, single or two shots; several received placebo; per-sample allocation not given. On day 63 after the first injection, vaccine and placebo recipients gave samples. Repertoires were generated with immunoSEQ multiplex PCR, while TCRdb's copy carries only in-frame clones and drops some. The sample yields 300,000 to 400,000 clones, about 85% seen once. The source was peripheral blood, collected in a trial of Ad26.COV2.S vaccine versus placebo. These TCRs come from a person aged 18-65 years who received the Ad26.COV2.S COVID-19 vaccine or a placebo.

The V call is TRBV18, the J call TRBJ1-3; no reliable D call. The CDR3 runs to 14 residues. Looked up from germline, CDR1 is KGHSH and CDR2 is LQKENI. V was clipped by 0 bases and J by 6 bases, with 9 bases between them. CDR3 DNA: TGTGCCAGCTCACCACCAAACAGCCTAAACACCATATATTTT. As protein: CASSPPNSLNTIYF.

The V gene is TRBV5-1, the J gene TRBJ2-5, with 10 bases matching TRBD2. CDR3 length: 16 amino acids. The germline CDR1 and CDR2 sequences are SGHRS and YFSETQ. The trim removed 6 bases at V and 0 bases at J, leaving 8 bases unmatched. The CDR3 coding sequence is TGCGCCAGCACCTATGGGACTAGCGTGAACCAAGAGACCCAGTACTTC. Translating it yields CASTYGTSVNQETQYF.

This clone was counted a single time. V and J are TRBV24-1 and TRBJ2-3; D call uncertain. The CDR3 length is 15 residues. Trimming took 9 bases from V and 1 from J, leaving 16 bases between them. Germline V gene lookup returns CDR1 KGHDR and CDR2 SFDVKD. The CDR3 DNA reads as TGTGCCACCTCTAACCGTAACCTTGGCACAGATACGCAGTATTTT. Translating gives CATSNRNLGTDTQYF.

The V and J genes are TRBV6-2 or TRBV6-3 and TRBJ2-7; 7 positions agree with TRBD1. This CDR3 has 16 amino acids. The V segment lost 0 bases and the J segment 5 bases; nucleotides outside the gene matches: 10. Germline CDR1 is MNHEY and CDR2 is SVGEGT. The CDR3 sequence: CASSYSSKGAQHEQYF. CDR3 nucleotides: TGTGCCAGCAGTTACTCGTCTAAGGGGGCGCAACACGAGCAGTACTTC.

This clone was detected only once. CDR3 residues: CASSSGTGNTEAFF. The DNA for the CDR3 is TGTGCCAGCAGCTCCGGGACAGGAAACACTGAAGCTTTCTTT. This chain links TRBV7-9 with TRBJ1-1; TRBD1 aligns across 8 bases. The CDR3 loop spans 14 amino acids. Germline values: CDR1 SEHNR, CDR2 FQNEAQ (reference sequence). The trim removed 4 bases at V and 2 bases at J, leaving 3 bases unmatched.

The genes are TRBV11-3 and TRBJ2-7; 8 bases agree with TRBD1. CDR1 and CDR2 from the germline V gene are SGHNT and YENEEA. V was clipped by 5 bases and J by 6 bases; unmatched bases: 12. This CDR3 region has 15 residues. The CDR3: CASSLGGQETPEQYF. The CDR3 nucleotides read TGTGCCAGCAGCCTCGGGGGACAGGAGACCCCCGAGCAGTACTTC.

This clone has ten or more counts. V gene TRBV5-4 combines with J gene TRBJ2-2, with 9 bases that match TRBD2. The CDR3 covers 16 residues. V was pared by 1 base and J by 4 bases, with 5 bases of the junction left unmatched. Germline V gives CDR1 SGHNT, CDR2 YYREEE (reference sequence). As DNA, the CDR3 is TGTGCCAGCAGCTTGCCGCCGCGGGAGGGCACCGGGGAGCTGTTTTTT. Amino acids: CASSLPPREGTGELFF.

V is TRBV9 and J is TRBJ2-2; 8 nucleotides align to TRBD1. This CDR3 region has 16 residues. The junction had 10 bases not matched to a gene; V was cut back by 7 bases and J by 2 bases. The V gene's germline CDR1 is SGDLS and CDR2 YYNGEE. The CDR3, as DNA: TGTGCCAGCGCTCGGACAGGGAGGAAAAACACCGGGGAGCTGTTTTTT. Its protein is CASARTGRKNTGELFF.

The rearrangement links TRBV2 to TRBJ1-1; TRBD1 is a possible D gene (6 bases). CDR3 length: 16 amino acids. Germline assignment: CDR1 SNHLY and CDR2 FYNNEI. CDR3 sequence reads: CVKVRQGKGMNTEAFF. CDR3 in DNA: TGTGTAAAAGTGCGGCAGGGGAAGGGAATGAACACTGAAGCTTTCTTT.

The chain combines TRBV7-2 with TRBJ2-1, with D perhaps TRBD1 (6 bases). This CDR3 contains 13 residues. The V gene's germline CDR1 is SGHTA and CDR2 FQGNSA. The V end was cut by 2 bases, the J end by 8 bases, with 10 bases between. As DNA, the CDR3 is TGTGCCAGCAGCTTACTACAGGGCTATGAGCAGTTCTTC. Translated: CASSLLQGYEQFF.

This clone came up a few times. This chain links TRBV4-1 with TRBJ2-5; 10 bases line up with TRBD2. The CDR3 consists of 16 residues. Per the germline V gene, CDR1 is MGHRA and CDR2 is YSYEKL. V gave up 1 base and J gave up 2 bases; unmatched junction bases: 4. In DNA form, the CDR3 reads TGCGCCAGCAGCCAAGTTCTTAGCGGGGGGCAAGAGACCCAGTACTTC. Protein: CASSQVLSGGQETQYF.

This clone was counted between two and nine times. CDR3 loop: CASAGAVHSYEQYF. The DNA for the CDR3 is TGTGCCAGCGCGGGGGCAGTTCACTCCTACGAGCAGTACTTC. The J gene is TRBJ2-7, the V gene TRBV28; possible D gene TRBD2, 7 bases. The CDR3 contains 14 residues. Germline loops: CDR1 MDHEN, CDR2 SYDVKM. Deletions cut 8 bases from V and 0 bases from J, with 14 bases between.

The chain joins TRBV5-4 to TRBJ1-2; D uncertain. The CDR3 contains 13 residues. Between the trimmed V and J ends, which lost 5 bases and 0 bases, there was a span of 8 bases. The germline CDR1 and CDR2 sequences are SGHNT and YYREEE (reference sequence). The CDR3 DNA sequence: TGTGCCAGCAGGAGGGTCACTAACTATGGCTACACCTTC. It encodes CASRRVTNYGYTF.

J is TRBJ2-5 and V is TRBV9, with D perhaps being TRBD1 or TRBD2 (5 bases each). Looked up from germline, CDR1 is SGDLS and CDR2 is YYNGEE. The ends were cut back, 3 bases at V and 1 base at J, with 19 bases in the middle. The CDR3 runs to 17 residues. The CDR3 coding sequence is TGTGCCAGCAGCGCGTCCTCGGGACCGCCCATCCAAGAGACCCAGTACTTC. Its translation is CASSASSGPPIQETQYF.

The rearrangement joins TRBV29-1 to TRBJ2-7, with 12 bases fitting TRBD1. Looked up from germline, CDR1 is SQVTM and CDR2 is ANQGSEA. This CDR3 spans 15 amino acids. Unmatched junction bases numbered 4, after V lost 0 bases and J lost 4 bases. CDR3 sequence reads: CSVEEGDRGLYEQYF. The DNA for the CDR3 is TGCAGCGTTGAAGAGGGGGACAGGGGGCTTTACGAGCAGTACTTC.

This chain uses TRBV9 with TRBJ1-5; D may be TRBD1 (5 bases). CDR1 is SGDLS, CDR2 YYNGEE, per germline. The CDR3 consists of 14 residues. V lost 3 bases, J lost 0 bases, and 7 bases lay in between. CDR3 coding DNA: TGTGCCAGCAGCGCAACAGGTAGCAATCAGCCCCAGCATTTT. Translation gives CASSATGSNQPQHF. Full variable domain (missing parts from reference TRBV9 and TRBJ1-5): DSGVTQTPKHLITATGQRVTLRCSPRSGDLSVYWYQQSLDQGLQFLIQYYNGEERAKGNILERFSAQQFPDLHSELNLSSLELGDSALYFCASSATGSNQPQHFGDGTRLSIL.

This chain connects TRBV11-2 to TRBJ1-1; 7 bases fit TRBD1. Germline V CDR1 and CDR2: SGHAT, FQNNGV. V lost 4 bases and J lost 11; bases outside the gene matches: 7. This CDR3 is 12 amino acids long. CDR3 nucleotides: TGTGCCAGCAGCTCCAAGACAGGGTGGGCTTTCTTT. Protein product: CASSSKTGWAFF.

The rearrangement joins TRBV25-1 to TRBJ2-6, with a tentative D call TRBD2 (5 bases). The CDR3 is 17 residues long. Germline V gene sequence: CDR1 MGHDK, CDR2 SYGVNS. With 3 bases removed from V and 1 base from J, the gap between germline ends came to 13 bases. This chain's CDR3 is CASSDPLGGSGANVLTF. The CDR3 bases are TGTGCCAGCAGTGACCCACTTGGAGGTTCTGGGGCCAACGTCCTGACTTTC.

V usage is TRBV5-1 and J usage is TRBJ2-2; 12 nucleotides match TRBD2. CDR1 is SGHRS and CDR2 is YFSETQ in the germline V gene. Trimming cost V 0 bases and J 5 bases; bases outside gene matches: 5. This CDR3 is 17 amino acids long. CDR3 residues: CASSLALAGGPTGELFF. The CDR3 region has the DNA TGCGCCAGCAGCTTGGCCCTAGCGGGGGGGCCGACCGGGGAGCTGTTTTTT.

The DNA of the CDR3 is TGTGCCAGCACCCCCCGCGGGGGCCTGAACACTGAAGCTTTCTTT. The encoded protein is CASTPRGGLNTEAFF. This rearrangement joins TRBV27 to TRBJ1-1; perhaps TRBD1 as D (6 bases). V shed 7 bases and J shed 0 bases, with 15 bases lying between them. Germline assignment: CDR1 MNHEY and CDR2 SMNVEV (reference sequence). The CDR3 runs 15 residues.

This clone was detected a few times. The chain joins TRBV14 to TRBJ2-7; no firm D call. This CDR3 comprises 13 residues. The germline V and J ends were trimmed by 0 bases and 10 bases, with 13 bases remaining between them. CDR1 and CDR2 (germline): SGHDN, FVKESK. CDR3 in DNA: TGTGCCAGCAGCCAAGATAGGACCGGAACTCAGTACTTC. It specifies CASSQDRTGTQYF.

This clone was detected only once. V usage is TRBV7-8 and J usage is TRBJ1-4; tentative D call: TRBD1 (6 bases). This CDR3 is 15 amino acids long. The ends were cut back, 1 base at V and 6 bases at J, with 12 bases in the middle. Germline values: CDR1 SGHVS, CDR2 FQNEAQ. CDR3 amino acids: CASSLVGGLDEKLFF. CDR3 coding DNA: TGTGCCAGCAGCTTAGTGGGGGGGCTCGATGAAAAACTGTTTTTT. Full variable domain (missing parts from reference TRBV7-8 and TRBJ1-4): GAGVSQSPRYKVAKRGQDVALRCDPISGHVSLFWYQQALGQGPEFLTYFQNEAQLDKSGLPSDRFFAERPEGSVSTLKIQRTQQEDSAVYLCASSLVGGLDEKLFFGSGTQLSVL.

The rearrangement uses TRBV5-5 and TRBJ2-3, with 9 bases aligning to TRBD1. This CDR3 spans 15 amino acids. Germline CDR1 is SGHKS and CDR2 is YYEKEE (reference sequence). The V segment lost 2 bases and the J segment 6 bases; nucleotides outside the gene matches: 7. The CDR3 spells CASSFVGTGTDTQYF. In DNA, the CDR3 is TGTGCCAGCAGCTTCGTCGGGACAGGGACTGATACGCAGTATTTT. Based on the CDR3 plus reference TRBV5-5 and TRBJ2-3, the full variable domain is DAGVTQSPTHLIKTRGQQVTLRCSPISGHKSVSWYQQVLGQGPQFIFQYYEKEERGRGNFPDRFSARQFPNYSSELNVNALLLGDSALYLCASSFVGTGTDTQYFGPGTRLTVL.

The chain has TRBV7-9 and TRBJ2-2, with 7 bases lining up with TRBD1. V dropped 5 bases and J dropped 1; count of bases not matched to a gene: 7. The CDR3 is 16 residues long. CDR1 and CDR2 (germline): SEHNR, FQNEAQ (reference sequence). CDR3 residues: CASSPPDRLNTGELFF. DNA for the CDR3: TGTGCCAGCAGCCCGCCGGACAGGTTGAACACCGGGGAGCTGTTTTTT.